A single sample is the source of the 8 T cell receptor beta chains below, sequenced in a study of glioma-infiltrating T cells after dendritic cell vaccination. The table came from immunoSEQ multiplex PCR; TCRdb's copy has only in-frame clones and leaves some out. The repertoire has roughly 68,000 clones, 80% to 85% of them found once; the top ten carry 9.2%. The sample was blood, taken before dendritic cell vaccination. Receptor source: a human donor with glioblastoma.

The V and J genes are TRBV5-5 and TRBJ1-4; 11 bases match TRBD1. This CDR3 is 15 amino acids long. Germline loops: CDR1 SGHKS, CDR2 YYEKEE (reference sequence). V was pared by 0 bases and J by 8 bases, with 3 bases of the junction left unmatched. CDR3 region: CASSLGDRGWEKLFF. CDR3 in DNA: TGTGCCAGCAGCTTGGGGGACAGGGGGTGGGAAAAACTGTTTTTT.

This clone occurred a few times. This chain connects TRBV11-3 to TRBJ2-3; 8 nucleotides agree with TRBD2. V gave up 4 bases and J gave up 2 bases; unmatched junction bases: 5. This CDR3 spans 15 amino acids. Germline loops: CDR1 SGHNT, CDR2 YENEEA. The CDR3 protein is CASSSRGAVTDTQYF. The CDR3 DNA sequence: TGTGCCAGCAGCTCGCGGGGGGCTGTCACAGATACGCAGTATTTT.

V gene TRBV7-2 combines with J gene TRBJ1-1, with D possibly TRBD1 on 6 matching bases. The CDR3 sequence is 15 residues long. Germline CDR1 SGHTA, CDR2 FQGNSA. The V end lost 7 bases, the J end lost 1 base, and 16 bases lay between the germline ends. In DNA form, the CDR3 reads TGTGCCAGCAACCTACAGGGTACGTCGAACACTGAAGCTTTCTTT. This encodes CASNLQGTSNTEAFF.

This chain links TRBV6-6 with TRBJ2-7, with D perhaps matching TRBD1 (6 bases). Trimming took 4 bases from V and 0 from J, leaving 13 bases between them. The CDR3 runs 15 residues. From germline, CDR1 is MNHNY and CDR2 SVGAGI (reference sequence). The DNA for the CDR3 is TGTGCCAGCAGTTTTACCCGGGACACCTCCTACGAGCAGTACTTC. Protein sequence: CASSFTRDTSYEQYF.

This clone was counted only a few times. The rearrangement links TRBV6-6 to TRBJ1-1; tentatively, D is TRBD1 (5 bases). V dropped 10 bases and J dropped 1 base, with 13 bases sitting between them. This CDR3 is 13 amino acids long. Per germline, CDR1 MNHNY and CDR2 SVGAGI (reference sequence). The CDR3 loop reads CAISGLSNTEAFF. For the CDR3, the DNA is TGTGCCATCTCGGGACTGTCGAACACTGAAGCTTTCTTT.

The genes are TRBV7-6 and TRBJ2-3; 10 bases match TRBD2. The CDR3 extends over 16 amino acids. Germline-derived CDR1 and CDR2 are SGHVS and FNYEAQ. Unmatched junction bases numbered 7, after V lost 1 base and J lost 6 bases. The CDR3 bases are TGTGCCAGCAGCTTAGGGGTAGCGGGGGGATTGGATACGCAGTATTTT. Protein sequence: CASSLGVAGGLDTQYF.

This chain links TRBV28 with TRBJ2-5, with D possibly TRBD2 on 6 matching bases. From germline, CDR1 is MDHEN and CDR2 SYDVKM. The CDR3 is made up of 14 amino acids. The germline V and J ends were trimmed by 6 bases and 4 bases, with 15 bases remaining between them. The CDR3, as DNA: TGTGCCAGCAGACTGGGACGGAGGGGAGAGACCCAGTACTTC. Amino acids: CASRLGRRGETQYF.

This chain connects TRBV18 to TRBJ2-5; TRBD1 might be the D (5 bases). The CDR3 has 14 residues. Trimming left V 6 bases short and J 5 bases short, with 16 bases between. CDR1 and CDR2 (germline): KGHSH, LQKENI. CDR3 nucleotide sequence: TGTGCCAGCTCTCCCGAACAGGTTGGGGAGACCCAGTACTTC. Translating gives CASSPEQVGETQYF.